This note documents a single T cell receptor (beta chain) sequence. This sample was taken from a study of T cells and copy number aberrations in small-cell lung cancer. The data were produced by immunoSEQ multiplex PCR, yet TCRdb's version contains in-frame clones alone and is incomplete. The profile covers about 2,600 clones, with 82% appearing a single time and approximately 10% taken by the ten largest. V was clipped by 0 bases and J by 9 bases, with 9 bases between them. This CDR3 contains 14 residues. CDR1 is SGHDN and CDR2 is FVKESK in the germline V gene. The receptor was derived from an older man with small cell lung cancer. The sequencing input was normal tissue next to the tumor. This rearrangement joins TRBV14 to TRBJ1-6; no clear D gene. CDR3 protein: CASSQDFGFSPLHF. The CDR3 region has the DNA TGTGCCAGCAGCCAAGACTTTGGATTTTCACCCCTCCACTTT.